The 23 T cell receptor beta chains given below trace back to one sample, sequenced in a study of blood T cell repertoires in COVID-19. Clones were read by immunoSEQ multiplex PCR, and TCRdb kept only the in-frame ones, dropping some. The sample lists over 200,000 clones, 70% to 90% occurring once. Sequenced material: peripheral blood. These receptors all stem from a woman aged 45-65 years with acute or convalescent COVID-19.

The chain is built from TRBV15 and TRBJ1-6, with 10 bases fitting TRBD1. The V and J ends lost 3 bases and 7 bases, in that order; junction bases with no gene match: 0. Germline values: CDR1 LNHNV, CDR2 YYDKDF (reference sequence). The CDR3 is made up of 14 amino acids. CDR3 in amino acids: CATSRTGGNSPLHF. The CDR3 DNA follows: TGTGCCACCAGCAGGACAGGGGGCAATTCACCCCTCCACTTT.

This clone appeared a single time. V gene TRBV7-6 combines with J gene TRBJ2-1, with D tentatively TRBD2 (6 bases). The germline V and J ends were trimmed by 5 bases and 5 bases, with 28 bases remaining between them. The CDR3 has 19 residues. CDR1 is SGHVS, CDR2 FNYEAQ, per germline. The CDR3: CASSTKTSLVGFSNNEQFF. CDR3 nucleotides: TGTGCCAGCAGCACAAAGACTAGTCTGGTCGGTTTTTCGAACAATGAGCAGTTCTTC.

The chain joins TRBV28 to TRBJ1-1; a weak D match, TRBD1 (6 bases). Germline V gives CDR1 MDHEN, CDR2 SYDVKM. Trimming cost V 2 bases and J 8 bases, with 15 bases left between them. CDR3 length equals 14 residues. CDR3 in amino acids: CASSLTTGPAEAFF. CDR3 in DNA: TGTGCCAGCAGTTTAACGACAGGCCCTGCGGAAGCTTTCTTT.

Concerning this clone itself: A much larger clone lies a single base off, so this may be a read error. V is TRBV7-9 and J is TRBJ2-6, with D perhaps matching TRBD2 (5 bases). This CDR3 has 15 amino acids. Germline V lookup: CDR1 SEHNR, CDR2 FQNEAQ (reference sequence). V was cut by 2 bases and J by 1 base, with 6 bases left in between. CDR3 in DNA: TGTGCCAGCAGCTTAAGAGGGTCTGGGGCCAACGTCCTGACTTTC. Translation: CASSLRGSGANVLTF.

The chain is built from TRBV4-2 and TRBJ1-5; D possibly corresponds to TRBD1 (5 bases). V lost 1 base to trimming and J lost 0 bases, with 7 bases between them. Per the germline V gene, CDR1 is LGHNA and CDR2 is YNFKEQ. The CDR3 spans 15 residues. Written as DNA, the CDR3 is TGTGCCAGCAGCCAAGGGACACGTAGCAATCAGCCCCAGCATTTT. Translation: CASSQGTRSNQPQHF.

V and J are TRBV4-2 and TRBJ2-3; TRBD2 matches 10 bases. This CDR3 is 17 amino acids long. Trimming at V came to 4 bases and at J to 4 bases, leaving 11 bases not matched to a gene. In germline, CDR1 is LGHNA, CDR2 YNFKEQ. The CDR3 coding sequence is TGTGCCAGCAGCCTCCAGCCTAGCGGGAGACGAGCAGATACGCAGTATTTT. The encoded protein is CASSLQPSGRRADTQYF.

Details on this clone: The junction shows a germline mismatch at one end, possibly a read error. V is TRBV5-1 and J is TRBJ2-7; D remains ambiguous. Germline CDR1 reads SGHRS; CDR2 reads YFSETQ. The CDR3 consists of 12 residues. The CDR3 loop is CASSLDGFEQYF. CDR3 in DNA: TGCGCCAGCAGTTTGGACGGTTTCGAGCAGTACTTC.

V gene TRBV4-1 combines with J gene TRBJ2-3, with 7 bases fitting TRBD2. The CDR3 runs 18 residues. After removal of 0 bases from V and 9 bases from J, the junction contained 18 bases not matched to a gene. Germline V gives CDR1 MGHRA, CDR2 YSYEKL. The CDR3 DNA reads as TGCGCCAGCAGCCAAGAGGTCCGGGGAACCCCCCTCGGGAGGACGCAGTATTTT. This encodes CASSQEVRGTPLGRTQYF.

V is TRBV9 and J is TRBJ2-4, with 11 bases lining up with TRBD2. This CDR3 has 17 residues. Trimming removed 0 bases from V and 3 bases from J; junction bases left unmatched: 5. The germline V gene has CDR1 SGDLS and CDR2 YYNGEE. CDR3 sequence: CASSVGLLAGDKNIQYF. DNA for the CDR3: TGTGCCAGCAGCGTAGGTTTACTAGCGGGGGACAAAAACATTCAGTACTTC.

The chain combines TRBV7-9 with TRBJ1-2; D is uncertain. This CDR3 is 15 amino acids long. Trimming removed 5 bases at V and 3 bases at J, with 16 bases between. Germline-derived CDR1 and CDR2 are SEHNR and FQNEAQ (reference sequence). As DNA, the CDR3 is TGTGCCAGCAGCCTTCCGGGAGCATTCGACTATGGCTACACCTTC. This translates into CASSLPGAFDYGYTF.

This chain joins TRBV29-1 and TRBJ1-1; the D gene is possibly TRBD1 (5 bases). V gave up 3 bases and J gave up 1 base, with 15 bases separating them. Germline loops: CDR1 SQVTM, CDR2 ANQGSEA. The CDR3 covers 15 residues. The CDR3 protein is CSVEVTGWANTEAFF. The DNA of the CDR3 is TGCAGCGTTGAGGTTACAGGCTGGGCGAACACTGAAGCTTTCTTT.

This clone appeared a single time. This chain uses TRBV10-3 with TRBJ1-5, with D perhaps matching TRBD1 (6 bases). Trimming cost V 6 bases and J 4 bases, with 10 bases left between them. The CDR3 totals 13 residues. CDR1 and CDR2 from the germline V gene are ENHRY and SYGVKD. CDR3 sequence reads: CAIRDRENQPQHF. In nucleotides, the CDR3 is TGTGCCATCAGGGACAGAGAGAATCAGCCCCAGCATTTT.

V is TRBV2 and J is TRBJ2-3, with a possible D match to TRBD2 (6 bases). The CDR3 totals 15 residues. V was clipped by 7 bases and J by 0 bases, with 14 bases between them. CDR1 and CDR2 (germline): SNHLY, FYNNEI. The CDR3, as DNA: TGTGCCAGCATTATCGGAGCGGGTAGCACAGATACGCAGTATTTT. Protein sequence: CASIIGAGSTDTQYF.

V usage is TRBV14 and J usage is TRBJ2-1; a weak D match, TRBD1 (6 bases). The CDR3 runs 14 residues. CDR1 SGHDN and CDR2 FVKESK come from the germline V gene. V dropped 0 bases and J dropped 10 bases, with 13 bases sitting between them. CDR3 nucleotide sequence: TGTGCCAGCAGCCAAGATGGGACACTCCGAGAGCAGTTCTTC. Amino acids: CASSQDGTLREQFF.

This chain uses TRBV9 with TRBJ2-1, with 7 nucleotides matching TRBD1. Germline CDR1 and CDR2: SGDLS and YYNGEE. V gave up 3 bases and J gave up 1 base; unmatched junction bases: 16. The CDR3 is 19 amino acids. CDR3 DNA sequence: TGTGCCAGCAGCGCCAGACAGGGTTCAAACAGGGCATCCTACAATGAGCAGTTCTTC. It yields the protein CASSARQGSNRASYNEQFF.

V usage is TRBV2 and J usage is TRBJ1-6, with D maybe TRBD1 (6 bases). This CDR3 is 13 amino acids long. Deletions cut 8 bases from V and 5 bases from J, with 10 bases between. The germline CDR1 and CDR2 sequences are SNHLY and FYNNEI. The CDR3, as DNA: TGTGCCAGCGACGGACAGCATAATTCACCCCTCCACTTT. Amino acid sequence: CASDGQHNSPLHF.

Only one count was recorded for this clone. The rearrangement joins TRBV7-9 to TRBJ1-6; weak D call: TRBD1 (5 bases). The CDR3 is 15 amino acids. The germline V and J ends were trimmed by 6 bases and 8 bases, with 17 bases remaining between them. Germline CDR1 reads SEHNR; CDR2 reads FQNEAQ (reference sequence). The CDR3 coding sequence is TGTGCCAGCAGTCAACTCAGTTGGGGGGATTCACCCCTCCACTTT. Its protein product is CASSQLSWGDSPLHF.

The V gene is TRBV24-1, the J gene TRBJ1-5, with 7 bases lining up with TRBD1. This CDR3 spans 14 amino acids. Trimming removed 1 base from V and 9 bases from J; junction bases left unmatched: 5. CDR1 and CDR2 (germline): KGHDR, SFDVKD. This CDR3 is CATSDFGQVGPQHF. The CDR3 region has the DNA TGTGCCACCAGTGATTTCGGACAGGTCGGGCCCCAGCATTTT.

The chain has TRBV14 and TRBJ2-3; no reliable D call. Trimming removed 0 bases from V and 4 bases from J, with 5 bases in between. Germline loops: CDR1 SGHDN, CDR2 FVKESK. CDR3 length: 13 residues. Written as DNA, the CDR3 is TGTGCCAGCAGCCAAGATCTTGCAGATACGCAGTATTTT. It translates to CASSQDLADTQYF.

V and J are TRBV7-3 and TRBJ2-5; 7 bases match TRBD1. The V gene's germline CDR1 is SGHTA and CDR2 FQGTGA. V was pared by 0 bases and J by 3 bases, with 1 base of the junction left unmatched. The CDR3 contains 14 residues. The CDR3 is CASSLTGGEETQYF. The DNA of the CDR3 is TGTGCCAGCAGCTTAACAGGGGGCGAAGAGACCCAGTACTTC.

The chain couples TRBV28 to TRBJ1-2; 10 nucleotides agree with TRBD1. The germline CDR1 and CDR2 sequences are MDHEN and SYDVKM. CDR3 length: 16 amino acids. V was clipped by 5 bases and J by 4 bases; unmatched bases: 10. Here the CDR3 reads CASSPGDRGRAYGYTF. The CDR3 DNA reads TGTGCCAGCAGTCCCGGTGACAGGGGGCGCGCCTATGGCTACACCTTC.

The rearrangement links TRBV7-3 to TRBJ2-2, with D uncertain. Trimming took off 1 base at V and 0 bases at J, with 9 bases between the two ends. The CDR3 extends over 16 amino acids. Germline V gives CDR1 SGHTA, CDR2 FQGTGA. Here the CDR3 DNA reads TGTGCCAGCAGCTTAAGTCCGGTATCGAACACCGGGGAGCTGTTTTTT. Translation: CASSLSPVSNTGELFF.

V usage is TRBV30 and J usage is TRBJ2-7, with D possibly TRBD1 on 6 matching bases. The CDR3 contains 12 residues. V was clipped by 0 bases and J by 6 bases, with 9 bases between them. Germline CDR1 and CDR2: GTSNPN and SVGIG (reference sequence). For the CDR3, the DNA is TGTGCCTGGAGTGTCGGACAGACCGAGCAGTACTTC. Translated, it gives CAWSVGQTEQYF.